Listed below are T cell receptor beta chains from one sample, sequenced in a study of T-cell memory formation after mild COVID-19. Each CDR3 protein is one row after TCRdb ran MiXCR on the 5' RACE reads. The data hold 270,000 or so distinct CDR3 sequences, with about a sixth observed a single time. The sequenced sample consisted of PBMCs or a T cell subset sorted from them (not recorded which). The origin of the receptors is a man in his late teens or twenties who had mild COVID-19 (a few samples of this study predate the infection). Cell type and time point are not known. CDR3s include the opening cysteine and the closing phenylalanine or tryptophan. A D gene is named only where the DNA matches it firmly. Not every row has a clone size; where given, it reads once, few, many or a size class.

J gene | clone size | D gene | V gene | CDR3 length | CDR3 DNA | CDR3 protein
TRBJ1-2 | NA | NA | TRBV9 | 15 | TGTGCCAGCAGCGTAGATGGCATAGCTAACTATGGCTACACCTTC | CASSVDGIANYGYTF
TRBJ2-7 | NA | TRBD1 | TRBV4-2 | 14 | TGTGCCAGCAGCCAAGAGGACAGGGACAACGAGCAGTACTTC | CASSQEDRDNEQYF
TRBJ2-2 | few | NA | TRBV5-1 | 12 | TGCGCCAGCAGCTCCGGACAGGGGGAGCTGTTTTTT | CASSSGQGELFF
TRBJ2-3 | NA | NA | TRBV12-3/TRBV12-4 | 13 | TGTGCCAGCAGGGCAGGGCGCACAGATACGCAGTATTTT | CASRAGRTDTQYF
TRBJ2-3 | NA | NA | TRBV12-3/TRBV12-4 | 11 | TGTGCCAGCAGTTTGAGAAATACGCAGTATTTT | CASSLRNTQYF
TRBJ1-1 | NA | NA | TRBV29-1 | 13 | TGCAGCGTTGAGAAACAGGGGAACACTGAAGCTTTCTTT | CSVEKQGNTEAFF
TRBJ2-3 | NA | NA | TRBV6-1 | 14 | TGTGCCAGCAGTGCACTCGACAGCACAGATACGCAGTATTTT | CASSALDSTDTQYF
TRBJ2-3 | few | TRBD2 | TRBV11-2 | 18 | TGTGCCAGCAGCCTCCAAGGACTAGCGGGGGGGAGCACAGATACGCAGTATTTT | CASSLQGLAGGSTDTQYF
TRBJ2-1 | NA | TRBD2 | TRBV7-8 | 15 | TGTGCCAGCAGCTACCAGGCGGGGGTATACAATGAGCAGTTCTTC | CASSYQAGVYNEQFF
TRBJ2-5 | few | TRBD2 | TRBV7-2 | 15 | TGTGCCAGCACCCAGCCTAGCGGGGGGGACGGGACCCAGTACTTC | CASTQPSGGDGTQYF
TRBJ2-3 | many | TRBD2 | TRBV27 | 16 | TGTGCCAGCAGCCGGAGTAGCGGGGGGGTTTCAGATACGCAGTATTTT | CASSRSSGGVSDTQYF
TRBJ2-1 | NA | NA | TRBV7-2 | 13 | TGTGCCAGCAGCTTAGTTGTCCGGAATGAGCAGTTCTTC | CASSLVVRNEQFF
TRBJ1-4 | few | NA | TRBV28 | 13 | TGTGCCAGCAGTTTAGCCAGGATAGAAAAACTGTTTTTT | CASSLARIEKLFF
TRBJ1-4 | NA | TRBD1 | TRBV7-8 | 16 | TGTGCCAGCAGATGGGACAGGGGTGATGATGGGGAAAAACTGTTTTTT | CASRWDRGDDGEKLFF
TRBJ1-1 | NA | NA | TRBV20-1 | 10 | TGCAGTGCTACAGAGACTGAAGCTTTCTTT | CSATETEAFF
TRBJ2-7 | NA | NA | TRBV6-1 | 15 | TGTGCCAGCAGGCACCTCCCCTCGGGACATTACGAGCAGTACTTC | CASRHLPSGHYEQYF
TRBJ2-6 | NA | NA | TRBV20-1 | 14 | TGCAGTGCTAGTGACCTCTCTGGGGCCAACGTCCTGACTTTC | CSASDLSGANVLTF
TRBJ1-6 | few | NA | TRBV6-5 | 12 | TGTGTGATAGGAAAACATAATTCACCCCTCCACTTT | CVIGKHNSPLHF
TRBJ2-1 | NA | NA | TRBV20-1 | 15 | TGCAGTGCTAGAGTACGGACACGGGAATACAATGAGCAGTTCTTC | CSARVRTREYNEQFF
TRBJ1-6 | NA | NA | TRBV5-1 | 15 | TGCGCCAGCAGCCTTCAGGGCCAGGGAGATTCACCCCTCCACTTT | CASSLQGQGDSPLHF
TRBJ2-7 | NA | TRBD1 | TRBV18 | 14 | TGTGCCAGCTCATCACGACAGGGTTTCGACGAGCAGTACTTC | CASSSRQGFDEQYF
TRBJ2-2 | NA | NA | TRBV3-1 | 14 | TGTGCCAGCAGCCGGGGGACCAACACCGGGGAGCTGTTTTTT | CASSRGTNTGELFF
TRBJ2-3 | many | NA | TRBV5-1 | 15 | TGCGCCAGCAGCTTGGAAGGACAGTTCACAGATACGCAGTATTTT | CASSLEGQFTDTQYF
TRBJ2-2 | NA | NA | TRBV19 | 15 | TGTGCCAGTAGTTGGAGGGGTTCGGGCACCGGGGAGCTGTTTTTT | CASSWRGSGTGELFF
TRBJ2-1 | many | NA | TRBV21-1 | 14 | TGTGCCAGCAGCAAGGGGGAGTTGGACAATGAGCAGTTCTTC | CASSKGELDNEQFF
TRBJ2-1 | few | NA | TRBV20-1 | 16 | TGCAGTGCTAGTCCTACACCAGATAGCTCCTACAATGAGCAGTTCTTC | CSASPTPDSSYNEQFF
TRBJ2-7 | few | NA | TRBV20-1 | 9 | TGCAGTGCTGGCTACGAGCAGTACTTC | CSAGYEQYF
TRBJ1-2 | NA | NA | TRBV2 | 12 | TGTGCCAGCAGGGAGGGCAGCTATGGCTACACCTTC | CASREGSYGYTF
TRBJ1-3 | NA | TRBD1 | TRBV2 | 13 | TGTGCCAGCACCAGGGACAGGGCTGGCACCATATATTTT | CASTRDRAGTIYF
TRBJ2-5 | NA | NA | TRBV29-1 | 12 | TGCAGCGCAGTCACTTTAAGGGAGACCCAGTACTTC | CSAVTLRETQYF
TRBJ2-2 | NA | NA | TRBV2 | 16 | TGTGCCAGCAGTGCCCTCAGGACTGCGAACACCGGGGAGCTGTTTTTT | CASSALRTANTGELFF
TRBJ2-3 | few | TRBD1 | TRBV7-2 | 15 | TGTGCCAGCAGCTTACAGGGGGCCGGGCCAGATACGCAGTATTTT | CASSLQGAGPDTQYF
TRBJ2-5 | many | TRBD1 | TRBV9 | 13 | TGTGCCAGCAGCGTAGCCAGGGGGGAGACCCAGTACTTC | CASSVARGETQYF
TRBJ2-2 | NA | TRBD1 | TRBV6-4 | 14 | TGTGCCAGTTCGAAACAGGGGACCACCGGGGAGCTGTTTTTT | CASSKQGTTGELFF
TRBJ1-1 | NA | NA | TRBV4-3 | 13 | TGCGCCAGCAGCCAAGACAGGTTCGCTGAAGCTTTCTTT | CASSQDRFAEAFF
TRBJ2-2 | few | TRBD1 | TRBV11-3 | 16 | TGTGCCAGCAATCTCCGAGAAGGGGGCGATCGGAGGGAGCTGTTTTTT | CASNLREGGDRRELFF
TRBJ1-2 | NA | NA | TRBV6-6 | 14 | TGTGCCAGCAGTGACCCGCCCCGGGAGAACGGCTACACCTTC | CASSDPPRENGYTF
TRBJ2-5 | many | NA | TRBV7-9 | 12 | TGTGCCAGCAGCTCAACAGGCGAGACCCAGTACTTC | CASSSTGETQYF
TRBJ2-5 | few | TRBD2 | TRBV27 | 16 | TGTGCCAGCAGTTTTTTTTCAGGGAGGGGTCAAGAGACCCAGTACTTC | CASSFFSGRGQETQYF
TRBJ2-3 | many | NA | TRBV12-3/TRBV12-4 | 11 | TGTGCCACAACAGCCCTAGGAACGCAGTATTTT | CATTALGTQYF
TRBJ2-3 | many | TRBD2 | TRBV5-1 | 16 | TGCGCCAGCAGCTTGGTTCCAGCGGGGGGGACAGATACGCAGTATTTT | CASSLVPAGGTDTQYF
TRBJ2-3 | NA | NA | TRBV6-5 | 15 | TGTGCCAGCAGTTACGGGGCGGGGTCTGAAGATACGCAGTATTTT | CASSYGAGSEDTQYF
TRBJ2-5 | many | NA | TRBV5-6 | 14 | TGTGCCAGCAGCTTGCCGCCGCTCCAAGAGACCCAGTACTTC | CASSLPPLQETQYF
TRBJ2-3 | few | NA | TRBV4-1 | 13 | TGCGCCAGCAGCCAGGCCCTAGCGAATACGCAGTATTTT | CASSQALANTQYF
TRBJ1-4 | NA | NA | TRBV7-9 | 15 | TGTGCCAGCAGCTTAGGCGATCTGAGTGGTGAAAAACTGTTTTTT | CASSLGDLSGEKLFF
TRBJ2-5 | NA | NA | TRBV2 | 12 | TGTGCCGGTTCGTTAGTCCAAGAGACCCAGTACTTC | CAGSLVQETQYF
TRBJ2-1 | few | TRBD2 | TRBV20-1 | 15 | TGCAGTGTTTTGAGCGGGGGGGCCTCCTACAATGAGCAGTTCTTC | CSVLSGGASYNEQFF
TRBJ2-3 | many | NA | TRBV27 | 14 | TGTGCCAGCAGTTTCGCGAGCCGCACAGATACGCAGTATTTT | CASSFASRTDTQYF
TRBJ2-3 | many | NA | TRBV5-1 | 13 | TGCGCCAGCAGCGGCAGGGGCACAGATACGCAGTATTTT | CASSGRGTDTQYF
TRBJ1-2 | few | NA | TRBV12-3/TRBV12-4 | 13 | TGTGCCAGCAGTGGTGAGACAGACTATGGCTACACCTTC | CASSGETDYGYTF